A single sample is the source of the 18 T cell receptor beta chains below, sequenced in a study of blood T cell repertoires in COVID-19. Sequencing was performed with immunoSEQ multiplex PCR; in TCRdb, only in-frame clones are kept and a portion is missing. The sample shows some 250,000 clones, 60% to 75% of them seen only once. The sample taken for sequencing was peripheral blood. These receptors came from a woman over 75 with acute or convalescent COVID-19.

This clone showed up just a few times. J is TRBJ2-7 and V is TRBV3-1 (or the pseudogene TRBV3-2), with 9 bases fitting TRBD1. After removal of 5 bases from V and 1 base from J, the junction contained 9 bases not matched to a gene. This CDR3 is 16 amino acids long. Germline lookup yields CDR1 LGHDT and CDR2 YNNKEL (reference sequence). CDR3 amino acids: CASSETGTGLSYEQYF. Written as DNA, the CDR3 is TGTGCCAGCAGCGAAACCGGGACAGGGTTATCCTACGAGCAGTACTTC.

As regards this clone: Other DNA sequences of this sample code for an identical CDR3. The CDR3 DNA reads TGTGCCAGTAGTATCCGGGGAAACTCTGGAAACACCATATATTTT. Amino acids: CASSIRGNSGNTIYF. This rearrangement joins TRBV19 to TRBJ1-3, with D uncertain. Germline lookup yields CDR1 LNHDA and CDR2 SQIVND (reference sequence). The CDR3 has 15 residues. Trimming shortened V by 3 bases and J by 0 bases, and 9 bases separated the two germline ends.

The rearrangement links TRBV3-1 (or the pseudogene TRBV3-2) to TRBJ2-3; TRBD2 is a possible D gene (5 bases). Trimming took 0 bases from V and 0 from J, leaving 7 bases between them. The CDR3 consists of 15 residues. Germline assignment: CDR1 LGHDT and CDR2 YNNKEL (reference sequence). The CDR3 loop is CASSQDGVSTDTQYF. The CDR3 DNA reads TGTGCCAGCAGCCAAGACGGGGTTAGCACAGATACGCAGTATTTT.

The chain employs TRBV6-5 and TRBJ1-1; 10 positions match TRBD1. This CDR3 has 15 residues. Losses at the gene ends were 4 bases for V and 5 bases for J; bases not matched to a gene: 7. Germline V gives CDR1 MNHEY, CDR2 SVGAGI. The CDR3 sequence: CASSWTGGSGTEAFF. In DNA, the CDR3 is TGTGCCAGCAGTTGGACAGGGGGGAGCGGAACTGAAGCTTTCTTT.

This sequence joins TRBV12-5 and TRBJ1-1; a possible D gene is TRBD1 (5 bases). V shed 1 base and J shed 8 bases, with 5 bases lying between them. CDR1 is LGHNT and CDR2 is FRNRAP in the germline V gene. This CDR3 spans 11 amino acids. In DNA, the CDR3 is TGTGCTAGTGGTTTGGGGACAGAAGCTTTCTTT. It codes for CASGLGTEAFF.

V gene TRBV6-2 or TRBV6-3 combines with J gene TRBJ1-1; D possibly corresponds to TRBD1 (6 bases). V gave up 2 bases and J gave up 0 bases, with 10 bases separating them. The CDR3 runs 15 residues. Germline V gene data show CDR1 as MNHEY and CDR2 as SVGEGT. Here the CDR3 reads CASSYGDILNTEAFF. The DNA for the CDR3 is TGTGCCAGCAGTTACGGGGACATCTTGAACACTGAAGCTTTCTTT.

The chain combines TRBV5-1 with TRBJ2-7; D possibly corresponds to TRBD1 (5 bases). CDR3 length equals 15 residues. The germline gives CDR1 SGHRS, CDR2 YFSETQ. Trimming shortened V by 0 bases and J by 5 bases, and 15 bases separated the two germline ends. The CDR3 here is CASSLAGQGIHEQYF. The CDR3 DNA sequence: TGCGCCAGCAGCTTGGCCGGGCAGGGTATCCACGAGCAGTACTTC.

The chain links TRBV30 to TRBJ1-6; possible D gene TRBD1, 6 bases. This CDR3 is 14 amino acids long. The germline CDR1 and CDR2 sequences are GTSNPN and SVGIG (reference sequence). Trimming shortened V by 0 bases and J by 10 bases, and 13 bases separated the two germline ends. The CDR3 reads CAWSVQEGGSPLHF. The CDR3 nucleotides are TGTGCCTGGAGTGTACAAGAAGGGGGATCACCCCTCCACTTT.

CDR3 bases: TGCGCCAGCAGCCAGGGCCAGGGGGCCTACAATGAGCAGTTCTTC. This codes for CASSQGQGAYNEQFF. The chain employs TRBV4-3 and TRBJ2-1, with TRBD1 identical over 7 bases. CDR1 is LGHNA, CDR2 YSLEER, per germline. The CDR3 extends over 15 amino acids. V lost 3 bases to trimming and J lost 2 bases; unmatched junction nucleotides: 4.

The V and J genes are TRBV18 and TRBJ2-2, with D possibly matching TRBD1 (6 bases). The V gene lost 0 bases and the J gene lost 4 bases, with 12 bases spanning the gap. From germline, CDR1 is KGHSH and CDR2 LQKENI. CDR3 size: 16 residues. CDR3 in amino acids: CASSPPRGSSTGELFF. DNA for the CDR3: TGTGCCAGCTCACCACCGAGGGGGTCTAGCACCGGGGAGCTGTTTTTT.

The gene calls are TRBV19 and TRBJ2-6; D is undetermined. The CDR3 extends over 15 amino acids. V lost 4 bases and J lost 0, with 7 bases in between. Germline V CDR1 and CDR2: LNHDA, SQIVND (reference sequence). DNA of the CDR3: TGTGCCAGTAGTACATACAGCTCTGGGGCCAACGTCCTGACTTTC. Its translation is CASSTYSSGANVLTF.

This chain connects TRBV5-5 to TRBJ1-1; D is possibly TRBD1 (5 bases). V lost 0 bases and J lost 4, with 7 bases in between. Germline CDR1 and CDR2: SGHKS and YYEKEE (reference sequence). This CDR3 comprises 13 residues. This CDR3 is CASSLVGVTEAFF. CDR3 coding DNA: TGTGCCAGCAGCTTGGTAGGGGTCACTGAAGCTTTCTTT.

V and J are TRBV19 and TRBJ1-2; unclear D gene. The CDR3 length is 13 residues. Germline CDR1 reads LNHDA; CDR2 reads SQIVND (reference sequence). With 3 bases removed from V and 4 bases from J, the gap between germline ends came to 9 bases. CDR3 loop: CASSIGLLYGYTF. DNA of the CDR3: TGTGCCAGTAGTATTGGGCTACTCTATGGCTACACCTTC.

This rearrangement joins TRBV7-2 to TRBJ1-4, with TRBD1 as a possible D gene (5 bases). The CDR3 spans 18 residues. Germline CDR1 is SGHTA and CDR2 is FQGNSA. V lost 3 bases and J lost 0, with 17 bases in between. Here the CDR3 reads CASSLYPGGTPTNEKLFF. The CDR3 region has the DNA TGTGCCAGCAGCTTGTACCCTGGTGGGACTCCAACTAATGAAAAACTGTTTTTT. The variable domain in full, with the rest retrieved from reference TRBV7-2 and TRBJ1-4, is GAGVSQSPSNKVTEKGKDVELRCDPISGHTALYWYRQSLGQGLEFLIYFQGNSAPDKSGLPSDRFSAERTGGSVSTLTIQRTQQEDSAVYLCASSLYPGGTPTNEKLFFGSGTQLSVL.

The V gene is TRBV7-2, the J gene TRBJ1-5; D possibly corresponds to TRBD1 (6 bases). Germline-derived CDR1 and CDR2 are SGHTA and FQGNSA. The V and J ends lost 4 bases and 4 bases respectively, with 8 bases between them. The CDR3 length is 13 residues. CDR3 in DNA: TGTGCCAGCAGCTACGGACAGAATCAGCCCCAGCATTTT. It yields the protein CASSYGQNQPQHF.

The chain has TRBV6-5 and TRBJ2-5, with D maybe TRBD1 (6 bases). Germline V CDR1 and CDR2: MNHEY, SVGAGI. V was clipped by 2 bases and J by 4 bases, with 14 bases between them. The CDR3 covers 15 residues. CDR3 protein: CASSYGGQGRETQYF. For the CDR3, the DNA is TGTGCCAGCAGTTACGGTGGTCAGGGGAGAGAGACCCAGTACTTC.

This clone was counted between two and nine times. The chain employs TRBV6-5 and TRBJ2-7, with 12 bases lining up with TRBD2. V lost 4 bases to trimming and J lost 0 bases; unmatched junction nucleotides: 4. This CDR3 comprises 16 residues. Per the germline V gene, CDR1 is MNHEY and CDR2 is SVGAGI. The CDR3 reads CASSFGLAGISYEQYF. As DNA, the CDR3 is TGTGCCAGCAGTTTCGGACTAGCGGGGATCTCCTACGAGCAGTACTTC.

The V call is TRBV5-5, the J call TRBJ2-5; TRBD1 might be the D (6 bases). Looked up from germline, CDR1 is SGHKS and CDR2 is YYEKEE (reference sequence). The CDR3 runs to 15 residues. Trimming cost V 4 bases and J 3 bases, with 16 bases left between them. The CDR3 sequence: CASSLPTGLEETQYF. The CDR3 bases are TGTGCCAGCAGCCTCCCGACAGGTTTAGAAGAGACCCAGTACTTC.